This entry is about one TCR beta chain. The data are from a study of cytomegalovirus exposure and HLA in healthy donors. The germline gives CDR1 SGHTA, CDR2 FQGNSA. The CDR3 is 17 amino acids. V was clipped by 0 bases and J by 5 bases; unmatched bases: 9. PCR was performed using 60 Vbeta and 13 Jbeta primers. Clones were read by immunoSEQ multiplex PCR, and TCRdb kept only the in-frame ones, dropping some. The sample contains 90,000 to 120,000 clones, 55% to 85% of which appear only once. The receptor was isolated from a man aged 25 to 40 in good health and CMV-seronegative. Input material: PBMCs. The chain joins TRBV7-2 to TRBJ2-7; 11 bases line up with TRBD2. The CDR3 region is CASSLALLTSGNNEQYF. The CDR3 region has the DNA TGTGCCAGCAGCTTAGCGCTACTGACTAGCGGGAACAACGAGCAGTACTTC.